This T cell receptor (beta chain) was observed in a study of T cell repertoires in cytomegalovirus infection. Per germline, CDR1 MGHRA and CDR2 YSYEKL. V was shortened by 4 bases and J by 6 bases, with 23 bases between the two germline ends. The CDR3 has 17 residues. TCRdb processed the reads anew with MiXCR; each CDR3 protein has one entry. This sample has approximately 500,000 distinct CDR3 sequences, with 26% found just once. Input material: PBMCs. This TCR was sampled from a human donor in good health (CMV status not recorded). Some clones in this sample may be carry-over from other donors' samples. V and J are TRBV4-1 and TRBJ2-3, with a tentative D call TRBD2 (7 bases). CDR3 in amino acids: CASSPSIGGERVDTQYF. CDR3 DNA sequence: TGCGCCAGCAGCCCTTCGATAGGGGGGGAGCGCGTGGATACGCAGTATTTT.